This T cell receptor (beta chain) was captured in a study of T cells expressing NK-cell markers. General study results and limits: Whether expanded NKG2C-expressing T cell clones recognize HCMV is unknown. Of the CD8+ T cells in six donors, about 1.0-7.0% belonged to dominant NKG2C+ clonotypes.

The CDR3 has 15 residues. Germline V gives CDR1 MNHEY, CDR2 SVGEGT. Details on this clonotype: Its specificity is not known.

A 5'RACE template switching approach incorporating UMIs was used to make TCR beta cDNA. Reanalyzing the 5' RACE reads, TCRdb keeps one entry per CDR3 protein, without DNA. The sample has roughly 420,000 distinct CDR3 sequences; the top ten hold 7.3%. Input material: blood T cells: a sorted CD56 or NKG2C T cell subset, CD4+ or CD8+ T cells, or bulk PBMC T cells (not recorded which). This sequence was found in a woman aged 18-70 years in good health. This chain links TRBV6-2 or TRBV6-3 with TRBJ2-7; the D call of TRBD2 rests on TCRdb alone, since no DNA is present to check it. The CDR3 protein is CATSKPGPAVYEQYF.